The clone carrying this T cell receptor beta chain has a handful of counts. Its target is unknown. Profiling relied on immunoSEQ multiplex PCR, and the TCRdb table lists in-frame clones only, not all of them. Found here are some 200,000 clones, approximately 92% of them singletons; the top ten hold 0.067%. This entry belongs to a study of shared clonotypes between healthy human individuals. Study results and caveats: Researchers found naive subsets generally carried larger estimated richness than memory subsets.

Germline V gene sequence: CDR1 SGHRS, CDR2 YFSETQ. This CDR3 contains 14 residues. V was shortened by 0 bases and J by 4 bases, with 8 bases between the two germline ends. The chain has TRBV5-1 and TRBJ1-5; D is undetermined. Sequencing was done on a sample of naive CD4+ T cells sorted from blood. Sample subset: CD45RA+ positively selected. The source of this sequence is a woman in her 30s in good health. CDR3 residues: CASSLGERNQPQHF. As DNA, the CDR3 is TGCGCCAGCAGCTTGGGAGAGAGAAATCAGCCCCAGCATTTT.